This T cell receptor beta chain was captured in a study of blood T cell repertoires in COVID-19. The overall study: Samples of COVID-19 (acute and convalescent) were obtained from the United States, Italy and Spain. PBMCs, B-cell-depleted T cells, or T cells were the source of the cDNA or gDNA that made up the material.

Germline V gene sequence: CDR1 KGHSH, CDR2 LQKENI. CDR3 length equals 14 residues. Trimming cost V 3 bases and J 5 bases; bases outside gene matches: 5. As handled by the study authors: Amplification from reference gene primers served as the basis for estimated nucleated cell counts. Sequencing used immunoSEQ multiplex PCR; TCRdb keeps in-frame clones, though not all of them. That table gives V, J and clone size, and the DNA gave D and trimming. Found here are 130,000 to 150,000 clones, roughly 84% of them singletons; the top ten hold approximately 7.1%. Material: peripheral blood. This chain connects TRBV18 to TRBJ1-1; 8 bases agree with TRBD1. The clonotype originates from a woman in her forties or fifties in a cohort sampled during active or convalescent COVID-19. The CDR3 sequence: CASSPTGVRTEAFF. The CDR3 nucleotides are TGTGCCAGCTCACCGACAGGGGTTCGGACTGAAGCTTTCTTT.